Below, one T cell receptor (beta chain) is given with its context. Its cognate antigen is unknown. A read error may produce the germline difference seen at one junction end. These data originate in a study of response to subunit inactivated influenza vaccine. Broader study findings: Authors suggested each seasonal influenza vaccination recruits few new T cells.

From the RT-PCR reads, TCRdb called clonotypes with MiXCR, one entry per CDR3 protein. The table has 450,000 to 550,000 distinct CDR3 sequences, roughly 25% seen once. There are 12 residues in the CDR3. Germline V gene data show CDR1 as ENHRY and CDR2 as SYGVKD. This chain uses TRBV10-3 with TRBJ1-1; D gene ambiguous. The sequence was collected from a man over 45 who received an inactivated influenza vaccine. Here the sequenced sample was CD4+ T cells sorted from PBMCs, taken about 5 days after vaccination. Written as DNA, the CDR3 is TGTGCCATCAACACCTTGAACTCTGAAGCTTTCTTT. It codes for CAINTLNSEAFF.